The 13 T cell receptor beta chains in this list originate from one sample, sequenced in a study of blood T cell repertoires in COVID-19. TCRdb keeps only in-frame clones here, not all; method: immunoSEQ multiplex PCR. The sample shows a few hundred thousand clones, over 75% of them seen only once. Material: PBMCs or T cells enriched from blood (not recorded which). The receptors originated from a man aged 25 to 40 who had recovered from COVID-19.

The chain is built from TRBV7-2 and TRBJ2-5, with 13 nucleotides matching TRBD2. Germline V gene lookup returns CDR1 SGHTA and CDR2 FQGNSA. CDR3 size: 16 residues. V was pared by 3 bases and J by 5 bases, with 6 bases of the junction left unmatched. The CDR3, as DNA: TGTGCCAGCAGCTTCGGGACTAGCGGGAAGTCGGAGACCCAGTACTTC. Its translation: CASSFGTSGKSETQYF.

This clone appeared once. Other nucleotide sequences from this sample produce the same CDR3. V and J are TRBV6-5 and TRBJ2-7; a weak D match, TRBD1 (5 bases). V was cut by 2 bases and J by 2 bases, with 7 bases left in between. The CDR3 has 13 amino acids. Germline V gives CDR1 MNHEY, CDR2 SVGAGI. DNA of the CDR3: TGTGCCAGCAGTTACAGCAGGGCCTACGAGCAGTACTTC. It codes for CASSYSRAYEQYF.

The chain employs TRBV7-6 and TRBJ2-3; 8 nucleotides align to TRBD2. This CDR3 region has 15 residues. Germline values: CDR1 SGHVS, CDR2 FNYEAQ. V dropped 4 bases and J dropped 4; count of bases not matched to a gene: 7. The CDR3 DNA reads TGTGCCAGCAGCTCCAGCGGGGGACTTCCAGATACGCAGTATTTT. Its translation: CASSSSGGLPDTQYF.

The V and J genes are TRBV6-4 and TRBJ2-3, with 9 nucleotides matching TRBD2. V trimming: 2 bases; J trimming: 2 bases; junction bases outside the gene matches: 2. This CDR3 is built from 15 residues. Per germline, CDR1 MRHNA and CDR2 SNTAGT. CDR3 amino acids: CASSDGGRDTDTQYF. For the CDR3, the DNA is TGTGCCAGCAGTGACGGCGGGAGGGACACAGATACGCAGTATTTT.

The table lists this clone with a count of one. The J gene is TRBJ1-1, the V gene TRBV6-5, with 9 bases aligning to TRBD1. Germline V gene data show CDR1 as MNHEY and CDR2 as SVGAGI. V shed 2 bases and J 5 bases; nucleotides not matched to a gene: 9. This CDR3 spans 16 amino acids. CDR3 residues: CASSYTGQGIKTEAFF. CDR3 coding DNA: TGTGCCAGCAGTTACACCGGACAGGGGATAAAGACTGAAGCTTTCTTT.

In this sample, this clone turned up a few times. The V gene is TRBV18, the J gene TRBJ1-5; 8 bases match TRBD1. Germline V gene sequence: CDR1 KGHSH, CDR2 LQKENI. The CDR3 has 16 residues. The V and J ends lost 3 bases and 1 base, in that order; junction bases with no gene match: 5. The CDR3 bases are TGTGCCAGCTCACCCTCACGACAGGGGAGCAATCAGCCCCAGCATTTT. This codes for CASSPSRQGSNQPQHF.

Notes on this clone: Other nucleotide sequences in the sample specify the same CDR3. The chain is built from TRBV3-1 (or the pseudogene TRBV3-2) and TRBJ1-3; tentatively, D is TRBD1 (6 bases). V lost 5 bases and J lost 0, with 14 bases in between. Germline V gene lookup returns CDR1 LGHDT and CDR2 YNNKEL (reference sequence). The CDR3 spans 16 residues. CDR3 in amino acids: CASSLQGRSSGNTIYF. The CDR3 bases are TGTGCCAGCAGCTTACAGGGTCGGAGCTCTGGAAACACCATATATTTT.

The CDR3 region has the DNA TGTGCCAGCAGTTTTAGGTCAGGGGATGGCTACACCTTC. Amino acid sequence: CASSFRSGDGYTF. The V and J genes are TRBV27 and TRBJ1-2; tentative D call: TRBD1 (6 bases). Germline V lookup: CDR1 MNHEY, CDR2 SMNVEV (reference sequence). The length of the CDR3 is 13 residues. The V end was cut by 3 bases, the J end by 6 bases, with 11 bases between.

To note about this clone: Other DNA sequences in the sample encode the same CDR3. V is TRBV5-1 and J is TRBJ2-7, with TRBD1 matching over 8 bases. V was pared by 2 bases and J by 3 bases, with 4 bases of the junction left unmatched. Per the germline V gene, CDR1 is SGHRS and CDR2 is YFSETQ. The CDR3 contains 14 residues. The CDR3 region is CASSFGQGGYEQYF. CDR3 nucleotide sequence: TGCGCCAGCAGCTTCGGACAGGGAGGCTACGAGCAGTACTTC.

The chain has TRBV5-1 and TRBJ1-5, with D perhaps matching TRBD1 (5 bases). The CDR3 is made up of 16 amino acids. Germline loops: CDR1 SGHRS, CDR2 YFSETQ. Trimming removed 0 bases at V and 2 bases at J, with 12 bases between. This CDR3 is CASSLGVGAGNQPQHF. The CDR3 DNA follows: TGCGCCAGCAGCTTGGGGGTAGGGGCCGGCAATCAGCCCCAGCATTTT.

The rearrangement links TRBV15 to TRBJ1-3; 11 nucleotides match TRBD1. Germline V gene lookup returns CDR1 LNHNV and CDR2 YYDKDF (reference sequence). Trimming removed 4 bases from V and 3 bases from J; junction bases left unmatched: 2. The CDR3 has 15 residues. In nucleotides, the CDR3 is TGTGCCACCAGCACGGGACAGGGGGATGGAAACACCATATATTTT. It yields the protein CATSTGQGDGNTIYF. Based on the CDR3 plus reference TRBV15 and TRBJ1-3, the full variable domain is DAMVIQNPRYQVTQFGKPVTLSCSQTLNHNVMYWYQQKSSQAPKLLFHYYDKDFNNEADTPDNFQSRRPNTSFCFLDIRSPGLGDTAMYLCATSTGQGDGNTIYFGEGSWLTVV.

CDR3 sequence reads: CASKTVGTGYQYGYTF. CDR3 sequence (DNA): TGTGCCAGCAAGACCGTGGGGACAGGGTATCAATATGGCTACACCTTC. This chain uses TRBV19 with TRBJ1-2, with 9 bases fitting TRBD1. The germline gives CDR1 LNHDA, CDR2 SQIVND (reference sequence). There are 16 residues in the CDR3. V trimming: 9 bases; J trimming: 5 bases; junction bases outside the gene matches: 16.

The V and J genes are TRBV30 and TRBJ1-1; 7 nucleotides match TRBD1. V was clipped by 1 base and J by 10 bases; unmatched bases: 9. This CDR3 comprises 13 residues. The germline gives CDR1 GTSNPN, CDR2 SVGIG (reference sequence). CDR3 sequence (DNA): TGTGCCTGGAGTGCACAGGGGATTTCCGTAGCTTTCTTT. Amino acid sequence: CAWSAQGISVAFF.